The 10 T cell receptor beta chains in this list originate from one sample, sequenced in a study of shared clonotypes between healthy human individuals. Positive CCR7 selection of CD45RO-negative cells yielded the naive CD8 cells, and terminally differentiated effector memory CD45RA+ cells were excluded. Some clones are missing from TCRdb's copy, which holds only in-frame ones; the method was immunoSEQ multiplex PCR. The table lists 2 million to 2.5 million clones, 85% to 95% of them singletons, with over 1.5% in the top ten. The sequenced sample was naive CD8+ T cells from PBMCs. Every receptor here comes from a man between 18 and 29 years old in good health. Some clones in this sample may be carry-over from other donors' samples.

Only a few counts were recorded for this clone. The rearrangement uses TRBV9 and TRBJ1-1, with D possibly being TRBD1 (6 bases). Trimming removed 0 bases at V and 4 bases at J, with 10 bases between. The CDR3 is made up of 14 amino acids. Looked up from germline, CDR1 is SGDLS and CDR2 is YYNGEE. Here the CDR3 reads CASSVAGVGTEAFF. The CDR3 coding sequence is TGTGCCAGCAGCGTAGCAGGGGTCGGCACTGAAGCTTTCTTT.

The V call is TRBV5-1, the J call TRBJ2-7; D unresolved. In germline, CDR1 is SGHRS, CDR2 YFSETQ. This CDR3 contains 12 residues. The V end lost 1 base, the J end lost 2 bases, and 4 bases lay between the germline ends. The CDR3 DNA reads as TGCGCCAGCAGCTTGAAGGCCTACGAGCAGTACTTC. It yields the protein CASSLKAYEQYF.

The chain couples TRBV10-3 to TRBJ2-7; 7 bases align to TRBD2. The CDR3 length is 14 residues. Germline CDR1 is ENHRY and CDR2 is SYGVKD. J lost 5 bases, V lost 6 bases, and 10 bases had no gene match. CDR3 region: CAISRGGPGDEQYF. The DNA of the CDR3 is TGTGCCATCAGCCGGGGAGGGCCTGGGGACGAGCAGTACTTC.

The chain uses TRBV28 and TRBJ2-1; 7 bases align to TRBD2. In germline, CDR1 is MDHEN, CDR2 SYDVKM. CDR3 length: 15 amino acids. V lost 4 bases, J lost 8 bases, and 11 bases stayed unmatched. This CDR3 is CASSYEPAGVHEQFF. The CDR3 region has the DNA TGTGCCAGCAGTTACGAGCCGGCGGGAGTCCATGAGCAGTTCTTC. The variable domain in full, with the rest retrieved from reference TRBV28 and TRBJ2-1, is DVKVTQSSRYLVKRTGEKVFLECVQDMDHENMFWYRQDPGLGLRLIYFSYDVKMKEKGDIPEGYSVSREKKERFSLILESASTNQTSMYLCASSYEPAGVHEQFFGPGTRLTVL.

J is TRBJ2-7 and V is TRBV13; D may be TRBD2 (5 bases). The CDR3 runs 15 residues. Germline V lookup: CDR1 PRHDT, CDR2 FYEKMQ (reference sequence). V lost 5 bases and J 0 bases, leaving 14 bases between the germline ends. CDR3 sequence reads: CASSHGLGGSYEQYF. DNA of the CDR3: TGTGCCAGCAGCCACGGCCTCGGAGGCTCCTACGAGCAGTACTTC.

The chain is built from TRBV20-1 and TRBJ2-1; D remains ambiguous. The V and J ends lost 3 bases and 6 bases respectively, with 6 bases between them. Germline lookup yields CDR1 DFQATT and CDR2 SNEGSKA (reference sequence). The CDR3 is 11 residues long. In nucleotides, the CDR3 is TGCAGTGCTAGTTTGTCCAATGAGCAGTTCTTC. Translating gives CSASLSNEQFF.

The chain has TRBV5-1 and TRBJ2-2; perhaps TRBD2 as D (5 bases). Germline CDR1 reads SGHRS; CDR2 reads YFSETQ. The CDR3 covers 14 residues. Trimming shortened V by 3 bases and J by 4 bases, and 10 bases separated the two germline ends. CDR3 sequence: CASSYRGSTGELFF. The CDR3 bases are TGCGCCAGCAGCTACAGAGGGTCCACCGGGGAGCTGTTTTTT. The full variable domain, with the rest looked up from reference TRBV5-1 and TRBJ2-2, is KAGVTQTPRYLIKTRGQQVTLSCSPISGHRSVSWYQQTPGQGLQFLFEYFSETQRNKGNFPGRFSGRQFSNSRSEMNVSTLELGDSALYLCASSYRGSTGELFFGEGSRLTVL.

V and J are TRBV6-5 and TRBJ2-2; 13 nucleotides agree with TRBD2. Losses at the gene ends were 2 bases for V and 6 bases for J; bases not matched to a gene: 3. The CDR3 covers 16 residues. In germline, CDR1 is MNHEY, CDR2 SVGAGI. In nucleotides, the CDR3 is TGTGCCAGCAGTTACGGACTAGCGGGAGCCGCCGGGGAGCTGTTTTTT. Translation: CASSYGLAGAAGELFF.

As regards this clone: Other DNA variants within this sample encode the same CDR3. The gene calls are TRBV6-5 and TRBJ2-5; 7 nucleotides line up with TRBD2. J was trimmed by 2 bases and V by 4 bases; bases with no gene match: 4. Germline CDR1 is MNHEY and CDR2 is SVGAGI. This CDR3 region has 14 residues. The chain's CDR3 is CASSLTSEQETQYF. In DNA form, the CDR3 reads TGTGCCAGCAGTTTAACTAGCGAACAAGAGACCCAGTACTTC.

This chain uses TRBV28 with TRBJ2-3; 9 bases line up with TRBD1. There are 15 residues in the CDR3. Per germline, CDR1 MDHEN and CDR2 SYDVKM. J was trimmed by 1 base and V by 5 bases; bases with no gene match: 4. CDR3 coding DNA: TGTGCCAGCAGTGACCGGGACAGGGGCACAGATACGCAGTATTTT. Its translation is CASSDRDRGTDTQYF.